Listed here is a single T cell receptor beta chain. Its antigen remains undetermined. The sample holds no much larger clone one base away, and base qualities are not on file. The data derive from a study of T-cell reconstitution after alpha-beta-depleted transplantation in children (dated by TCRdb to between 2015 and 2016). For the wider study: T-cell immune reconstitution after TCRalphabeta/CD19-depleted allogeneic hematopoietic cell transplantation in children was quantitatively tracked in the study by means of TCR repertoire profiling.

The V end gives up 6 bases and the J end 5 bases, leaving 4 bases in the junction not matched to a gene. Its CDR3 holds 14 amino acids, cysteine through phenylalanine. Of all the DNA, just the CDR3 is kept, 42 bases in frame from base 1. The library was produced with PCR. TCRdb records Illumina HiSeq 2500 as the sequencer. To normalize quantification of the TCRbeta repertoire, the TCR libraries were built with molecular barcoding that relied on unique molecular identifiers. TCRdb redid the processing of the public reads, applying fastp at Q25 and MiXCR, and retained in-frame beta chains. Every entry covers one CDR3 protein and lists the most common genes and DNA from its rows. The sample has a few hundred thousand distinct CDR3 sequences on record, over 20% of them singletons. The ten largest account for 3.8% of the sample.

The specimen was PBMCs from the stem cell graft donor, collected from the stem cell graft. The receptor chain draws on TRBV12-3 or TRBV12-4 and TRBJ2-1; the central 10 bases match TRBD2. This sequence originates from a human donor who donated a stem cell graft to a child with acute myeloid leukemia. The DNA reads TGTGCCAGCAGGTCTAGCGGGAGCCACAATGAGCAGTTCTTC. Its product reads: CASRSSGSHNEQFF.